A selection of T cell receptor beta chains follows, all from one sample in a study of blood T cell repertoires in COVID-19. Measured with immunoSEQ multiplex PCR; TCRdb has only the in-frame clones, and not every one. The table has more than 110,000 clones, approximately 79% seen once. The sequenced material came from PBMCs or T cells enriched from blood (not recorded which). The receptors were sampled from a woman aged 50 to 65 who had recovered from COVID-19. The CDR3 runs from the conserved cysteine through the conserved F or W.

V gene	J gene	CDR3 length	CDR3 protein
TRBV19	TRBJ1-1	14	CASSSSGVNTEAFF
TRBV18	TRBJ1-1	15	CASSPTGGEGTEAFF
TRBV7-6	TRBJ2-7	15	CASSELAGESYEQYF
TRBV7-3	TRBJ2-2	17	CASSSAGTGYNTGELFF
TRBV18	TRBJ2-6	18	CASSPRRQGASGANVLTF
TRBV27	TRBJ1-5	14	CASSVRQSNQPQHF
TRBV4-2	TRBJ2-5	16	CASSQGDRGTQETQYF
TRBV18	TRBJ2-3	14	CASSRASLTDTQYF
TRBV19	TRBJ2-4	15	CASSMRGSAKNIQYF
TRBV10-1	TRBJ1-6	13	CASSDGGNSPLHF